This T cell receptor beta chain comes out of a study of T-cell reconstitution after alpha-beta-depleted transplantation in children. A TCRbeta library incorporating unique molecular identifiers was prepared. MiXCR was run by TCRdb on the PCR reads, yielding one entry per CDR3 protein. The data show roughly 610,000 distinct CDR3 sequences, roughly a tenth seen once. The germline gives CDR1 SGHTA, CDR2 FQGNSA. Trimming cost V 2 bases and J 2 bases, with 7 bases left between them. This CDR3 region has 13 residues. This clonotype was recorded many times. The material was PBMCs from the stem cell graft donor, obtained from the stem cell graft. This receptor was obtained from a human donor who donated a stem cell graft to a child with acute myeloid leukemia. V and J are TRBV7-2 and TRBJ2-7; D is unresolved. The CDR3 nucleotides read TGTGCCAGCAGCTTAAAAGGTGCCTACGAGCAGTACTTC. This sequence encodes CASSLKGAYEQYF.